This TCR beta chain is drawn from a study of T cell changes during pregnancy in multiple sclerosis. Some clones are missing from TCRdb's copy, which holds only in-frame ones; the method was immunoSEQ multiplex PCR. The data show 60,000 to 75,000 clones, with approximately 90% seen just once and 1.1% to 1.5% held by the top ten. Sequences were derived from peripheral blood, sampled in the second trimester of pregnancy. The receptor was derived from a female donor in good health, enrolled as a control in a pregnancy study.

CDR3 DNA: TGCGCCAGTCATCCTAGCGGGAGCACGAACACCGGGGAGCTGTTTTTT. Translated: CASHPSGSTNTGELFF. The chain recombines TRBV10-2 with TRBJ2-2, with 10 positions matching TRBD2. Per the germline V gene, CDR1 is WSHSY and CDR2 is SAAADI. This CDR3 has 16 residues. V lost 9 bases, J lost 0 bases, and 7 bases stayed unmatched.